The clone carrying this TCR beta chain appeared many times. Its antigen is as yet unknown. This specimen comes from a study of T cell repertoires in cytomegalovirus infection. Study context: Well-studied HLA-B-restricted CMV epitopes were used in the study alongside recently identified HLA-C-restricted ones. Through public TCR beta signatures, both CMV infection and matching HLA type were indicated. Study observations and caveats: Individuals carrying CMV plus the relevant HLA were identified by cumulative frequency of public TCR beta families. Ex vivo, HLA-C-restricted CMV-specific TCR beta clonotypes prevailed over the rest of the response.

The germline V gene has CDR1 SGHAT and CDR2 FQDESV (reference sequence). Between the trimmed V and J ends, which lost 6 bases and 7 bases, there was a span of 13 bases. The CDR3 runs 12 residues. TCRdb reprocessed the reads via MiXCR and lists one record per CDR3 protein. The table lists more than 110,000 distinct CDR3 sequences, around 30% of them singletons. This receptor was taken from a human donor in good health (CMV status not recorded). Some clones in this sample may be carry-over from other donors' samples. The input for sequencing was CD8+ T cells from cultured PBMCs, taken from culture after CMV antigen stimulation. The J gene is TRBJ2-7, the V gene TRBV11-1; D is possibly TRBD1 or TRBD2 (5 bases each). The CDR3 bases are TGTGCCAGCAGTCCCACAGAGGGGGAGCAGTACTTC. This gives the protein CASSPTEGEQYF.